This TCR beta chain was obtained from a study of circulating CD8 cells and anti-PD-1 response in melanoma (dated by TCRdb to 2020 to 2022). As for the study more broadly: Nivolumab was administered to patients intravenously at 3 mg/kg every 2 weeks. The melanoma cohort included approximately 13 patients, of whom seven received anti-PD-1 as first-line therapy and six had previously received targeted therapy or immunotherapy. Responders were defined as patients showing complete or partial responses, and non-responders as patients showing stable or progressive disease (RECIST v1.1). The TCR repertoire analysis included 11 melanoma patients, of whom 7 were non-responders and 4 were responders. In on-treatment samples, a biotinylated anti-human IgG4 antibody was used to detect PD-1. Results and caveats for the whole study, not just this receptor: Because material was limited, most experiments were generally run without replicates. The DNEG repertoire was the most diverse; PD-1 and DPOS showed similar, higher clonality, and TIGIT repertoires were the least diverse. The authors pointed out that the cohort included both treatment-naive and previously treated patients, and that this mix could influence the results. Only baseline and M1 samples from a small cohort with few responders were used in the published TCR repertoire comparisons. Because tumor material was not accessible, tumor reactivity was instead assessed by peptide assays on expanded sorted subsets. Repertoires were mostly private between subsets, with fewer than 7.5% of TRB clonotypes shared at M1, and the greatest sharing occurred between DPOS and TIGIT.

The CDR3 holds 13 amino acids from the cysteine to the phenylalanine. The entry retains the CDR3 DNA only, 39 bases that are in frame from base 1. CDR1 SQVTM and CDR2 ANQGSEA are derived from the germline V gene. The germline V and J ends show losses of 6 bases and 5 bases respectively, and no gene match explains 7 bases of the junction. Sequencing took place on a NextSeq 500. TCR libraries were prepared from about 16 ng of total RNA with the QIAseq Immune Repertoire RNA Library Kit, Human TCR Panel. Sequencing of the TCR libraries was done on an Illumina NextSeq with a Mid Output V2 kit and asymmetric 261x41 paired-end reads. Every TCR library was diluted down to roughly 4 nM, then pooled, denatured and loaded at about 0.9 pM. The original methods were these. The QIAGEN GeneGlobe Data Analysis Center was used to process TCR FASTQ files, and downstream analysis was done in R 3.5.2. Clonality was calculated as one minus the Shannon entropy normalized by the log of the number of unique productive sequences. TRA or TRB clonotypes differing in abundance between baseline and M1 were identified within each subset by Fisher exact tests at 5% FDR. Differentially abundant clonotypes were categorized as emerging, expanding, contracting or non-expanding/contracting. Morisita's overlap index was used to measure how much repertoires overlapped between patients. Using fastp at Q25 and MiXCR, TCRdb reprocessed the public reads and kept productive beta chains. CDR3 protein sequences are deduplicated, and each keeps its most common genes and DNA. The V and J calls here are based on TCRdb, not the publication. This sample holds 800 to 950 distinct CDR3 sequences; about 5% were observed only once. The ten largest clones add up to 6% to 6.5% of the sample.

Using a BD FACSAria II cell sorter, four subsets defined by PD-1 and/or TIGIT were sorted from live CD3+CD8+TCRalphabeta+ cells. To characterize relevance to anti-PD-1 therapy response, circulating CD8 T cells were sorted into four subsets based on PD-1 and TIGIT expression. For each sorted CD8 T-cell subset, both the TCR alpha and TCR beta chains were sequenced. Peripheral blood was collected at three points: before the first anti-PD-1 injection, after two injections and after four injections. PBMCs were isolated immediately by Ficoll gradient centrifugation. Until use, PBMCs were stored frozen in liquid nitrogen in RPMI containing roughly 20% FCS and 10% DMSO. After thawing, PBMCs were stained with a viability dye and with antibodies against CD3, CD8alpha, TCRalphabeta, PD-1 and TIGIT. Total RNA was extracted with the RNeasy Kit, and every sample reached a RIN above 7. In its sample, this clonotype comes out as large (0.1 to 1%). What this receptor recognizes is not known. No quality values exist for individual bases; no much larger clone is one base distant.

Material: CD8+ T cells from PBMCs, obtained at baseline or after one month of anti-PD-1 therapy (not recorded which). The TCR originated in a human donor with melanoma. The V and J genes are TRBV29-1 and TRBJ2-7; 10 of the junction bases match TRBD1. The nucleotide sequence is given as TGCAGCGTACGGACAGGGGGTGGACACGAGCAGTACTTC. The encoded protein is CSVRTGGGHEQYF.